Listed here is a single T cell receptor (beta chain). The CDR3 consists of 15 residues. Germline assignment: CDR1 SGHTA and CDR2 FQGNSA. The V and J ends lost 5 bases and 0 bases respectively, with 14 bases between them. This record comes from a study of blood T cell repertoires in COVID-19. The wider study: Both acute and convalescent COVID-19 samples were obtained from the United States, Italy and Spain. Sources were T cells, B-cell-depleted T cells, or PBMCs; the material itself was cDNA or gDNA.

How the authors handled the data: Nucleated cell number was recorded as an estimate derived from reference gene primer amplification. Generated by immunoSEQ multiplex PCR, the TCRdb table keeps only in-frame clones and is missing some. The V and J calls and clone size were taken over from that table, and D and trimming were inferred from the DNA. Of fewer than 450,000 clones in the sample, about nine tenths are singletons; the top ten hold more than 5%. Sequencing was done on a sample of peripheral blood. The sequence came from a woman in her forties or fifties with COVID-19, enrolled during active disease. This chain joins TRBV7-2 and TRBJ2-7, with no clear D. The CDR3 region has the DNA TGTGCCAGCAGCCTTCGTCGAGTGAGCTCCTACGAGCAGTACTTC. Translated: CASSLRRVSSYEQYF.